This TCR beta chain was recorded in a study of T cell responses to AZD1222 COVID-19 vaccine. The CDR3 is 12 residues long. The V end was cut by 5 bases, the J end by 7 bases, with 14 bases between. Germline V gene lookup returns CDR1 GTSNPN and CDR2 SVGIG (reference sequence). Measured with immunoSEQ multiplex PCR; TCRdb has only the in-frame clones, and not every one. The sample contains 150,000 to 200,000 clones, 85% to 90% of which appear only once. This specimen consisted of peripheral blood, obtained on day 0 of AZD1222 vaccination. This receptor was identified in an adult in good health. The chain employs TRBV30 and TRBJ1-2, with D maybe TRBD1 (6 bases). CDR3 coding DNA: TGTGCCTGGGGACTAGGGGGATCTGGCTACACCTTC. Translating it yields CAWGLGGSGYTF.